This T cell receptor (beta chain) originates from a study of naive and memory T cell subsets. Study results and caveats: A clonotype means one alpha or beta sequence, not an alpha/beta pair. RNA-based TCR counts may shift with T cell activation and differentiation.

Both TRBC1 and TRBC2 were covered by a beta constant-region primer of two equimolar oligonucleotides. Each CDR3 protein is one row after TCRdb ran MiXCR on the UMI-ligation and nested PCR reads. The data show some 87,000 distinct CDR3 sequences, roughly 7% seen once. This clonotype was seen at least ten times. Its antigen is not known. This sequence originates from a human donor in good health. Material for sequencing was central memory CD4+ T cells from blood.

The CDR3 coding sequence is TGCAGTGCTAGAGATCCGTCACAGGGGGGAGAGCAGTACTTC. This gives the protein CSARDPSQGGEQYF. The V and J genes are TRBV20-1 and TRBJ2-7; the match to TRBD1 covers 8 bases. V was clipped by 0 bases and J by 7 bases; unmatched bases: 8. CDR3 length: 14 residues. CDR1 DFQATT and CDR2 SNEGSKA come from the germline V gene (reference sequence).